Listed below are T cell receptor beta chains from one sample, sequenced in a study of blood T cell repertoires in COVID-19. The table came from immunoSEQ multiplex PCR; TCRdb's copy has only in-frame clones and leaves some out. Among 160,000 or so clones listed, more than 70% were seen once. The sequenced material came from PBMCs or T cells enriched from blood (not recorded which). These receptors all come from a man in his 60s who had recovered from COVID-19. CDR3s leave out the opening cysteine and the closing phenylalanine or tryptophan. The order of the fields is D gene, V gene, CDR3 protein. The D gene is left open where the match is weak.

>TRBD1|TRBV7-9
ASSTWTGGNNEQF
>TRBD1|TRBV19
ASRETGGATDTQY
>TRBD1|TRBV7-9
ASSLNRGRQETQY
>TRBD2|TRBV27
ASSRTSGRLGKNIQY
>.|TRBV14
ASSPLAGTLDEQF
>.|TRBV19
ASSMPGDPAIDTQY
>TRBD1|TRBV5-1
ASTPDREDTQY
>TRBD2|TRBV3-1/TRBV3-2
ASSHSGGGETQY
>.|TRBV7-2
ASSPNRDGYEKLF
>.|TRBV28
AALPRGYSNQPQH
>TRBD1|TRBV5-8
ASSLPGTGRNEQY
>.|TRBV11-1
ASYDRTSTDTQY
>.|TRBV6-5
ASRRDEAF
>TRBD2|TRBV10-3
AISLTSGVTLDTQY
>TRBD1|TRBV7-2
ASSRTGAQSTDTQY
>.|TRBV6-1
ASSEALEAF
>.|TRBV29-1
SGGHSNEQF
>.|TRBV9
ASSPSGGGQPQH
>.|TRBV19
ASSITRQPQH
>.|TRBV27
ASSFSSTDTQY
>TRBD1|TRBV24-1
ATSALTGTTDTQY
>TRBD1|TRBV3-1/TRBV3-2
ASSQWGSRDREHGYT
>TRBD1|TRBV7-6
ASSSTGGTGELF
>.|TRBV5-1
ASSSQGGDEKLF
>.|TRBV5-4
ASSFTVPDTQY
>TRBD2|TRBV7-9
ASSSAGSYEQY
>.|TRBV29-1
SVEYTQGTTGATNEKLF
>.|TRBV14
ASSQAPLEETQY
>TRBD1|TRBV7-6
ASSLGPGQGMEQY
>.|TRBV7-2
ASSPSSGTTHGYT
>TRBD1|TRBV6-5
ASSYLQGASTGELF
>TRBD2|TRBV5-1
ASSFGLAGYSSYEQY
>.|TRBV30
AWRDNKQY
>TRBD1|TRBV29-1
SVDSQGNNEKLF
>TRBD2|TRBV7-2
ASSLSGRVGETQY
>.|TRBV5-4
ASSFDRTRTYEQY
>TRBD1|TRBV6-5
ASSSGQAWVGELF
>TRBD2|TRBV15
ATSNPAGSYEQY
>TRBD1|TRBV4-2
ASSQVQGFTYEQY
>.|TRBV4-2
ASSQDTTWVEAF